The entry below gives a single TCR beta chain sequence along with its context. Assay used: immunoSEQ multiplex PCR; TCRdb lists only in-frame clones, some missing. The table shows around 430,000 clones, with 85% to 90% occurring only once. The data were taken from a study of blood T cell repertoires in COVID-19. Study-wide context: Sources were T cells, B-cell-depleted T cells, or PBMCs; the material itself was cDNA or gDNA.

This CDR3 has 16 residues. V lost 4 bases, J lost 3 bases, and 9 bases stayed unmatched. Germline CDR1 LGHDT, CDR2 YNNKEL (reference sequence). This chain links TRBV3-1 (or the pseudogene TRBV3-2) with TRBJ2-1, with 7 bases identical to TRBD2. The source of this sequence is a woman in her fifties or sixties who had recovered from COVID-19. Sequencing was done on a sample of PBMCs or T cells enriched from blood (not recorded which). The chain's CDR3 is CASSLDRASGYNEQFF. CDR3 nucleotide sequence: TGTGCCAGCAGCCTAGACCGGGCTAGCGGCTACAATGAGCAGTTCTTC.